A single sample is the source of the 22 T cell receptor beta chains below, sequenced in a study of cytomegalovirus exposure and HLA in healthy donors. PCR was performed using 60 Vbeta and 13 Jbeta primers. This table comes from immunoSEQ multiplex PCR, and its TCRdb copy is limited to in-frame clones, with some not included. The table shows 150,000 or so clones, with more than 75% occurring only once. The material sequenced was PBMCs. These receptors were taken from a woman aged 35 to 49 in good health and CMV-seronegative.

Here the CDR3 reads CASSPLTGGREPQHF. Here the CDR3 DNA reads TGTGCCAGCAGCCCTCTCACCGGGGGAAGGGAACCCCAGCATTTT. The rearrangement joins TRBV14 to TRBJ1-5, with D tentatively TRBD1 (5 bases). The CDR3 is 15 residues long. Trimming shortened V by 4 bases and J by 10 bases, and 20 bases separated the two germline ends. Germline CDR1 SGHDN, CDR2 FVKESK.

This rearrangement joins TRBV27 to TRBJ1-2; 7 bases fit TRBD1. Trimming at V came to 5 bases and at J to 4 bases, leaving 10 bases not matched to a gene. Germline V gene sequence: CDR1 MNHEY, CDR2 SMNVEV (reference sequence). The CDR3 has 15 residues. CDR3 loop: CASSPSSGQPYGYTF. CDR3 nucleotide sequence: TGTGCCAGCAGTCCATCATCGGGACAGCCCTATGGCTACACCTTC.

The CDR3 sequence is CASSDNFKTGELFF. CDR3 DNA sequence: TGTGCCAGCAGTGATAACTTCAAGACCGGGGAGCTGTTTTTT. The chain recombines TRBV25-1 with TRBJ2-2; D remains ambiguous. Germline CDR1 and CDR2: MGHDK and SYGVNS. Trimming shortened V by 3 bases and J by 5 bases, and 10 bases separated the two germline ends. CDR3 length: 14 residues.

This clone was recorded only once. J is TRBJ2-2 and V is TRBV5-4; TRBD2 might be the D (5 bases). The CDR3 is 15 amino acids. The V and J ends lost 5 bases and 4 bases respectively, with 15 bases between them. Germline values: CDR1 SGHNT, CDR2 YYREEE (reference sequence). The CDR3 bases are TGTGCCAGCAGTTCGGAGGTGGCCAGCACCGGGGAGCTGTTTTTT. It specifies CASSSEVASTGELFF.

The J gene is TRBJ2-3, the V gene TRBV7-9; 7 bases match TRBD1. Germline V CDR1 and CDR2: SEHNR, FQNEAQ (reference sequence). Unmatched junction bases numbered 11, after V lost 5 bases and J lost 0 bases. The CDR3 runs to 17 residues. The CDR3 DNA sequence: TGTGCCAGCAGCCAGCTGGGGACAGTAACTAGCACAGATACGCAGTATTTT. It yields the protein CASSQLGTVTSTDTQYF. Together with reference TRBV7-9 and TRBJ2-3, the CDR3 gives the full variable domain: DTGVSQNPRHKITKRGQNVTFRCDPISEHNRLYWYRQTLGQGPEFLTYFQNEAQLEKSRLLSDRFSAERPKGSFSTLEIQRTEQGDSAMYLCASSQLGTVTSTDTQYFGPGTRLTVL.

The V and J genes are TRBV4-1 and TRBJ2-3; maybe TRBD2 (7 bases). V lost 6 bases, J lost 6 bases, and 19 bases lay in between. The germline CDR1 and CDR2 sequences are MGHRA and YSYEKL. The CDR3 extends over 15 amino acids. The CDR3 sequence: CASSQGRGSGDTQYF. DNA of the CDR3: TGCGCCAGCAGTCAGGGGAGGGGGAGCGGGGATACGCAGTATTTT.

To note about this clone: An end of the junction differs from the germline gene, which may be a read error. The chain combines TRBV7-9 with TRBJ2-7; no reliable D call. The CDR3 has 14 amino acids. The V gene's germline CDR1 is SEHNR and CDR2 FQNEAQ (reference sequence). CDR3 nucleotide sequence: TGTTCCAGCAGCCAGGCAGGTCAGTACTACGAGCAGTACTTC. It encodes CSSSQAGQYYEQYF.

J is TRBJ1-1 and V is TRBV27; D is uncertain. The V gene's germline CDR1 is MNHEY and CDR2 SMNVEV (reference sequence). The CDR3 is 17 residues long. Trimming took off 1 base at V and 3 bases at J, with 18 bases between the two ends. CDR3 nucleotides: TGTGCCAGCAGTTTATTTACCACAGCCCAGTCGGACACTGAAGCTTTCTTT. Protein sequence: CASSLFTTAQSDTEAFF.

This rearrangement joins TRBV18 to TRBJ1-2; D uncertain. Trimming left V 5 bases short and J 4 bases short, with 14 bases between. The CDR3 is made up of 14 amino acids. Germline V gives CDR1 KGHSH, CDR2 LQKENI. CDR3 sequence reads: CASSIEAGAYGYTF. In nucleotides, the CDR3 is TGTGCCAGCTCAATCGAGGCGGGAGCCTATGGCTACACCTTC.

About this clone itself: A read error may account for a junction end that differs from germline. Within the sample, other DNA sequences also encode this same CDR3. The V and J genes are TRBV10-3 and TRBJ1-5; D may be TRBD1 (6 bases). The germline CDR1 and CDR2 sequences are ENHRY and SYGVKD. This CDR3 is 13 amino acids long. This CDR3 reads CAIKGGDNQPQHF. The CDR3 DNA reads TGCGCCATCAAAGGGGGTGACAATCAGCCCCAGCATTTT.

V is TRBV28 and J is TRBJ2-2, with TRBD1 matching over 8 bases. Trimming took 6 bases from V and 1 from J; bases not matched to a gene: 4. The CDR3 is 15 residues long. CDR1 is MDHEN, CDR2 SYDVKM, per germline. CDR3: CASRVGTGNTGELFF. DNA for the CDR3: TGTGCCAGCAGGGTAGGGACAGGGAACACCGGGGAGCTGTTTTTT.

The chain uses TRBV2 and TRBJ2-1, with 7 bases lining up with TRBD2. Trimming at V came to 3 bases and at J to 7 bases, leaving 9 bases not matched to a gene. The V gene's germline CDR1 is SNHLY and CDR2 FYNNEI. This CDR3 is built from 15 residues. CDR3 residues: CASSEWRELRNEQFF. The CDR3 DNA follows: TGTGCCAGCAGTGAGTGGCGGGAGTTGCGTAATGAGCAGTTCTTC.

The rearrangement joins TRBV30 to TRBJ2-1; D may be TRBD2 (5 bases). Trimming took 0 bases from V and 1 from J, leaving 13 bases between them. The CDR3 contains 16 residues. Germline V gene lookup returns CDR1 GTSNPN and CDR2 SVGIG (reference sequence). The CDR3 loop reads CAWSVPSAGSYNEQFF. For the CDR3, the DNA is TGTGCCTGGAGTGTCCCGTCGGCGGGTTCCTACAATGAGCAGTTCTTC.

A note on this clone: A junction end diverges from the germline sequence, so it may reflect a read error. This chain uses TRBV7-9 with TRBJ1-1; perhaps TRBD1 as D (6 bases). Germline-derived CDR1 and CDR2 are SEHNR and FQNEAQ (reference sequence). This CDR3 region has 15 residues. The CDR3 nucleotides read TGTTCCAGCGGAGGGGGGGGGACACTCGGTACTGAAGCTTTCTTT. This codes for CSSGGGGTLGTEAFF. The variable domain in full, completed from reference TRBV7-9 and TRBJ1-1, reads DTGVSQNPRHKITKRGQNVTFRCDPISEHNRLYWYRQTLGQGPEFLTYFQNEAQLEKSRLLSDRFSAERPKGSFSTLEIQRTEQGDSAMYLCSSGGGGTLGTEAFFGQGTRLTVV.

This chain uses TRBV5-1 with TRBJ1-4; TRBD1 might be the D (5 bases). CDR3 length: 13 residues. Germline V gives CDR1 SGHRS, CDR2 YFSETQ. The V gene lost 2 bases and the J gene lost 11 bases, with 13 bases spanning the gap. CDR3 sequence (DNA): TGCGCCAGCAGCTTCGAGGGCGGGGGGAAACTGTTTTTT. This gives the protein CASSFEGGGKLFF.

The genes are TRBV12-2 and TRBJ1-1; the table's D gene call, TRBD1, was not cross checked with the DNA. TRBV12-2 is assigned pseudogene status. The CDR3 spans 12 residues. CDR3 coding DNA: TGTGCAAGTCGCTTACTAACAGCTGAAGCTTTCTTT. Translated: CASRLLTAEAFF.

CDR3 protein: CASSLGAGGGYTF. The CDR3 nucleotides are TGTGCCAGCAGCTTAGGAGCGGGCGGGGGCTACACCTTC. The chain joins TRBV7-2 to TRBJ1-2; D uncertain. Germline CDR1 reads SGHTA; CDR2 reads FQGNSA. The V and J ends lost 1 base and 8 bases respectively, with 11 bases between them. The CDR3 loop spans 13 amino acids.

The chain joins TRBV18 to TRBJ2-3; 7 nucleotides match TRBD1. Per the germline V gene, CDR1 is KGHSH and CDR2 is LQKENI. This CDR3 comprises 16 residues. Losses at the gene ends were 3 bases for V and 5 bases for J; bases not matched to a gene: 11. The CDR3 nucleotides are TGTGCCAGCTCACCCGAACCACAGGGGCGGGTAGATACGCAGTATTTT. Its translation: CASSPEPQGRVDTQYF.

This clone was seen more than once but under ten times. This chain connects TRBV28 to TRBJ1-2, with D unclear. The CDR3 has 14 residues. Germline V CDR1 and CDR2: MDHEN, SYDVKM. V lost 7 bases to trimming and J lost 3 bases, with 15 bases between them. Here the CDR3 DNA reads TGTGCCAGCACCAGAGGAGTTAGGTACTATGGCTACACCTTC. Protein: CASTRGVRYYGYTF.

The chain combines TRBV7-8 with TRBJ2-5; no clear D gene. The CDR3 contains 15 residues. V lost 0 bases, J lost 4 bases, and 12 bases lay in between. Per the germline V gene, CDR1 is SGHVS and CDR2 is FQNEAQ. The CDR3 bases are TGTGCCAGCAGCTTAGCGTTGAGATTCGGAGAGACCCAGTACTTC. It specifies CASSLALRFGETQYF. The whole variable domain, remainder taken from reference TRBV7-8 and TRBJ2-5, is GAGVSQSPRYKVAKRGQDVALRCDPISGHVSLFWYQQALGQGPEFLTYFQNEAQLDKSGLPSDRFFAERPEGSVSTLKIQRTQQEDSAVYLCASSLALRFGETQYFGPGTRLLVL.

The gene calls are TRBV2 and TRBJ2-2, with 7 bases aligning to TRBD2. The CDR3 sequence is 15 residues long. Unmatched junction bases numbered 9, after V lost 3 bases and J lost 8 bases. Germline V gene sequence: CDR1 SNHLY, CDR2 FYNNEI. The CDR3 sequence: CASSERASGRGELFF. The CDR3, as DNA: TGTGCCAGCAGTGAGAGGGCTAGCGGTCGGGGGGAGCTGTTTTTT.

The chain has TRBV28 and TRBJ1-4; D may be TRBD1 (5 bases). The CDR3 is 15 amino acids. Trimming took off 3 bases at V and 7 bases at J, with 15 bases between the two ends. CDR1 is MDHEN and CDR2 is SYDVKM in the germline V gene. CDR3 loop: CASSFRAGGPEKLFF. The CDR3 DNA reads TGTGCCAGCAGTTTCCGGGCCGGGGGTCCTGAAAAACTGTTTTTT.